The present TCR beta chain was sequenced within a study of T-cell memory formation after mild COVID-19. Study-level findings and limits: CD4+ contracting clones were found mainly in CM and EM, and CD8+ ones in EMRA.

V lost 5 bases and J lost 5; bases outside the gene matches: 5. This CDR3 region has 13 residues. From germline, CDR1 is LGHDT and CDR2 YNNKEL (reference sequence). TCRdb independently ran MiXCR on the 5' RACE reads; one entry per CDR3 protein. The sample has 130,000 to 150,000 distinct CDR3 sequences; about 6.1% are singletons. Only a few counts were recorded for this clonotype. Its antigen is still unknown. The chain has TRBV3-1 and TRBJ2-5, with 7 bases aligning to TRBD2. The TCR was taken from an adult woman who had mild COVID-19 (a few samples of this study predate the infection). Cell type and time point are not known. Sequencing used PBMCs or a T cell subset sorted from them (not recorded which). The CDR3: CASSGGRSETQYF. The CDR3 DNA reads TGTGCCAGCAGCGGCGGGAGAAGCGAGACCCAGTACTTC.